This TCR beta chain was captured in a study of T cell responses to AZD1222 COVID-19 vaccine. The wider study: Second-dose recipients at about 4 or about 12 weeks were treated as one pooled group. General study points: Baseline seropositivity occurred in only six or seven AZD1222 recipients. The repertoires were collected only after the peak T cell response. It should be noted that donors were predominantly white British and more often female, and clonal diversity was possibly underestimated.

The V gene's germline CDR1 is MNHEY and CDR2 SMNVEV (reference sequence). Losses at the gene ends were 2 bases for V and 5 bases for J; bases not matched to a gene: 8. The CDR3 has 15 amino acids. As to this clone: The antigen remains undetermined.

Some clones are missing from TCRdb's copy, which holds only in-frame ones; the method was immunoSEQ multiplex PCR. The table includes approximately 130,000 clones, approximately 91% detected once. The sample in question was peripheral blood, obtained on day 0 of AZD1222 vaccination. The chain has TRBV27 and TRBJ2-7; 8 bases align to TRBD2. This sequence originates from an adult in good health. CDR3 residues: CASSLSPPAGDEQYF. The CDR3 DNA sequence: TGTGCCAGCAGTTTAAGCCCACCAGCGGGGGACGAGCAGTACTTC.